Following are 9 T cell receptor beta chains from one sample sequenced in a study of OX40 agonist ivuxolimab in advanced cancers. Libraries were constructed by the immunoSEQ multiplex PCR assay. What TCRdb holds here is the immuneACCESS table cut down to in-frame rearrangements. Part of the clones is not present; checked against another copy, under half of the missing clones reflect an unresolved V gene, and the others are unexplained. Here the sample has tens of thousands of clones; more than 85% occur a single time. The ten largest make up over 1.1% of the sample. Sequenced material: CD4+ or CD8+ T cells sorted from blood, taken in a trial of the OX40 agonist ivuxolimab. The source is an adult with an advanced solid tumor such as melanoma, head and neck, liver or kidney cancer.

The rearrangement joins TRBV6-1 to TRBJ1-1, with a tentative D call TRBD1 (6 bases). Trimming removed 4 bases at V and 6 bases at J, with 15 bases between. The germline V gene has CDR1 MNHNS and CDR2 SASEGT. The CDR3 has 14 residues. The CDR3 nucleotides read TGTGCCAGCAGTGTAAACCGGGGGGGCCCTGAAGCTTTCTTT. As protein: CASSVNRGGPEAFF.

The rearrangement links TRBV5-5 to TRBJ2-5; 7 positions agree with TRBD2. Germline V gives CDR1 SGHKS, CDR2 YYEKEE (reference sequence). The CDR3 consists of 15 residues. V was clipped by 4 bases and J by 5 bases; unmatched bases: 11. The CDR3 loop is CASSRRTSNEETQYF. In DNA, the CDR3 is TGTGCCAGCAGCCGACGGACTAGTAACGAGGAGACCCAGTACTTC. The variable domain in full, completed from reference TRBV5-5 and TRBJ2-5, reads DAGVTQSPTHLIKTRGQQVTLRCSPISGHKSVSWYQQVLGQGPQFIFQYYEKEERGRGNFPDRFSARQFPNYSSELNVNALLLGDSALYLCASSRRTSNEETQYFGPGTRLLVL.

The J gene is TRBJ2-2, the V gene TRBV11-2; 11 nucleotides match TRBD1. The CDR3 sequence is 16 residues long. J gave up 6 bases and V 5 bases, and 8 bases lay outside the gene matches. The V gene's germline CDR1 is SGHAT and CDR2 FQNNGV. The CDR3 DNA reads as TGTGCCAGCAGCCAAATCTGGGACAGGGGGTCCGGGGAGCTGTTTTTT. Translating it yields CASSQIWDRGSGELFF.

The chain combines TRBV19 with TRBJ1-3, with D tentatively TRBD1 (5 bases). Trimming left V 8 bases short and J 2 bases short, with 16 bases between. CDR3 length: 15 residues. CDR1 is LNHDA and CDR2 is SQIVND in the germline V gene (reference sequence). DNA for the CDR3: TGTGCCAGTCGCAAGCCTGGGACGGCTGGAAACACCATATATTTT. It translates to CASRKPGTAGNTIYF.

The chain carries TRBV6-1 and TRBJ1-5; D is unresolved. The germline V gene has CDR1 MNHNS and CDR2 SASEGT. V was clipped by 8 bases and J by 0 bases, with 11 bases between them. CDR3 size: 14 residues. CDR3 sequence: CASGPGRSNQPQHF. CDR3 sequence (DNA): TGTGCCAGCGGTCCGGGTCGTAGCAATCAGCCCCAGCATTTT.

The V gene is TRBV6-5, the J gene TRBJ1-1, with D possibly TRBD1 on 5 matching bases. Germline values: CDR1 MNHEY, CDR2 SVGAGI. The CDR3 loop spans 13 amino acids. V was clipped by 5 bases and J by 5 bases, with 12 bases between them. The CDR3 loop reads CASSETDETEAFF. The CDR3 coding sequence is TGTGCCAGCAGTGAGACAGATGAGACTGAAGCTTTCTTT.

The chain links TRBV19 to TRBJ1-1; weak D call: TRBD1 (6 bases). Per germline, CDR1 LNHDA and CDR2 SQIVND (reference sequence). The V gene lost 7 bases and the J gene lost 0 bases, with 12 bases spanning the gap. CDR3 length: 14 residues. The CDR3 sequence: CASIDRGMNTEAFF. The CDR3 DNA sequence: TGTGCCAGTATCGATAGGGGGATGAACACTGAAGCTTTCTTT.

This clone has only a few counts. The chain uses TRBV5-4 and TRBJ1-2, with a possible D match to TRBD1 (6 bases). The V end lost 4 bases, the J end lost 4 bases, and 17 bases lay between the germline ends. Per the germline V gene, CDR1 is SGHNT and CDR2 is YYREEE (reference sequence). The CDR3 is 15 residues long. CDR3 in DNA: TGTGCCAGCAGCCCCGGGGGCACAGGAGCCTATGGCTACACCTTC. Its translation: CASSPGGTGAYGYTF.

V gene TRBV6-6 combines with J gene TRBJ2-7; 9 bases match TRBD1. The J segment lost 2 bases and the V segment lost 5 bases, leaving 4 bases of the junction unmatched. The CDR3 is 14 amino acids. Germline V gene sequence: CDR1 MNHNY, CDR2 SVGAGI (reference sequence). The CDR3 DNA sequence: TGTGCCAGCAGTCAACAGGGGGCACCCTACGAGCAGTACTTC. This gives the protein CASSQQGAPYEQYF.